These 25 T cell receptor beta chains originate from one sample sequenced in a study of CD8+ T cells in alopecia areata. RNA was isolated and reverse transcribed to cDNA, the sequencing template. The assay was immunoSEQ multiplex PCR, and TCRdb's table has in-frame clones only and misses some. In the table there are approximately 180,000 clones, less than 65% of which are singletons. Treatment reported: oral pan-JAK inhibitor, 5-10 mg twice daily. Here the sequenced sample was CD4+ T cells sorted from blood, taken at week 24, from a patient treated with tofacitinib. The source is a human donor with alopecia areata.

The rearrangement links TRBV30 to TRBJ2-3; possibly TRBD2 for D (5 bases). The CDR3 loop spans 14 amino acids. The ends were cut back, 4 bases at V and 4 bases at J, with 15 bases in the middle. Germline assignment: CDR1 GTSNPN and CDR2 SVGIG (reference sequence). This chain's CDR3 is CAWTIATRADTQYF. The CDR3 region has the DNA TGTGCCTGGACCATAGCGACGAGGGCAGATACGCAGTATTTT.

The chain joins TRBV14 to TRBJ2-5; TRBD2 matches at 8 bases. Germline CDR1 is SGHDN and CDR2 is FVKESK. This CDR3 has 16 amino acids. The J segment lost 4 bases and the V segment lost 6 bases, leaving 13 bases of the junction unmatched. The CDR3 region is CASSHGGTSIRETQYF. In DNA, the CDR3 is TGTGCCAGCAGTCACGGCGGGACTAGTATTCGAGAGACCCAGTACTTC.

This chain joins TRBV6-6 and TRBJ1-5; D is uncertain. Trimming took 3 bases from V and 0 from J, leaving 12 bases between them. The CDR3 covers 16 residues. Germline CDR1 is MNHNY and CDR2 is SVGAGI (reference sequence). The CDR3 nucleotides read TGTGCCAGCAGTTATGGACCCTCGAATAGCAATCAGCCCCAGCATTTT. It codes for CASSYGPSNSNQPQHF.

The rearrangement uses TRBV4-2 and TRBJ1-2; D possibly corresponds to TRBD1 (6 bases). Trimming stripped 6 bases from V and 7 bases from J, with 24 bases between. Germline V gene data show CDR1 as LGHNA and CDR2 as YNFKEQ. The length of the CDR3 is 16 residues. The CDR3 nucleotides are TGTGCCAGCAGTGAAACAGGGTCCGACACCGTCCGTGGCTACACCTTC. Protein product: CASSETGSDTVRGYTF.

The chain uses TRBV19 and TRBJ1-5, with 11 bases matching TRBD1. Germline-derived CDR1 and CDR2 are LNHDA and SQIVND (reference sequence). V gave up 0 bases and J gave up 4 bases; unmatched junction bases: 2. The CDR3 contains 16 residues. CDR3 sequence reads: CASSIEGTGGNQPQHF. The CDR3 DNA reads TGTGCCAGTAGTATAGAAGGGACAGGGGGAAATCAGCCCCAGCATTTT.

This clone was recorded a few times. The gene calls are TRBV7-2 and TRBJ2-3, with a possible D match to TRBD2 (6 bases). V was trimmed by 1 base and J by 10 bases, leaving 9 bases between them. Germline V gene sequence: CDR1 SGHTA, CDR2 FQGNSA. The CDR3 covers 12 residues. The CDR3 DNA reads TGTGCCAGCAGCTTAGGGCCGGGAGCGCAGTATTTT. It yields the protein CASSLGPGAQYF.

The V and J genes are TRBV28 and TRBJ2-5, with no clear D. V was clipped by 2 bases and J by 0 bases, with 4 bases between them. The CDR3 consists of 13 residues. Germline CDR1 and CDR2: MDHEN and SYDVKM. CDR3 coding DNA: TGTGCCAGCAGTTTACTGTACCAAGAGACCCAGTACTTC. Translated, it gives CASSLLYQETQYF. Based on the CDR3 plus reference TRBV28 and TRBJ2-5, the full variable domain is DVKVTQSSRYLVKRTGEKVFLECVQDMDHENMFWYRQDPGLGLRLIYFSYDVKMKEKGDIPEGYSVSREKKERFSLILESASTNQTSMYLCASSLLYQETQYFGPGTRLLVL.

About this clone: Other DNA sequences in the sample encode the same CDR3. The rearrangement uses TRBV29-1 and TRBJ1-2; D not resolved. The CDR3 is 12 residues long. V shed 7 bases and J shed 4 bases, with 13 bases lying between them. CDR1 is SQVTM and CDR2 is ANQGSEA in the germline V gene. CDR3 in amino acids: CSAGGQSYGYTF. CDR3 nucleotides: TGCAGCGCTGGAGGGCAGTCCTATGGCTACACCTTC. Full variable domain (missing parts from reference TRBV29-1 and TRBJ1-2): SAVISQKPSRDICQRGTSLTIQCQVDSQVTMMFWYRQQPGQSLTLIATANQGSEATYESGFVIDKFPISRPNLTFSTLTVSNMSPEDSSIYLCSAGGQSYGYTFGSGTRLTVV.

V and J are TRBV20-1 and TRBJ1-2; D ambiguous. CDR1 is DFQATT and CDR2 is SNEGSKA in the germline V gene (reference sequence). The CDR3 sequence is 11 residues long. With 0 bases removed from V and 2 bases from J, the gap between germline ends came to 1 base. CDR3 residues: CSARDNYGYTF. As DNA, the CDR3 is TGCAGTGCTAGAGACAACTATGGCTACACCTTC.

This clone was recorded a few times. This chain uses TRBV15 with TRBJ2-1; 14 bases map to TRBD2. Germline CDR1 and CDR2: LNHNV and YYDKDF (reference sequence). The CDR3 spans 19 residues. The J segment lost 2 bases and the V segment lost 1 base, leaving 7 bases of the junction unmatched. The CDR3 DNA reads as TGTGCCACCAGCAGAGCGGGACTAGCGGGGGCACAAACCTACAATGAGCAGTTCTTC. Translating it yields CATSRAGLAGAQTYNEQFF.

The chain joins TRBV10-2 to TRBJ2-1; weak D call: TRBD2 (6 bases). CDR1 is WSHSY and CDR2 is SAAADI in the germline V gene. This CDR3 region has 14 residues. V was clipped by 4 bases and J by 1 base, with 8 bases between them. The CDR3 is CASSGSGSYNEQFF. The CDR3 DNA reads TGCGCCAGCAGTGGTAGCGGTTCCTACAATGAGCAGTTCTTC.

This sequence joins TRBV15 and TRBJ2-4; TRBD1 is a possible D gene (6 bases). V was trimmed by 9 bases and J by 3 bases, leaving 18 bases between them. This CDR3 region has 15 residues. Germline V CDR1 and CDR2: LNHNV, YYDKDF (reference sequence). The CDR3 sequence is CATRYREVGKNIQYF. CDR3 DNA sequence: TGTGCCACTAGATACAGGGAAGTTGGCAAAAACATTCAGTACTTC.

The gene calls are TRBV5-1 and TRBJ1-1; 12 bases fit TRBD1. V trimming: 4 bases; J trimming: 3 bases; junction bases outside the gene matches: 1. The CDR3 totals 14 residues. CDR1 SGHRS and CDR2 YFSETQ come from the germline V gene. The CDR3 nucleotides read TGCGCCAGCAGCCGGGACAGGGGGCACACTGAAGCTTTCTTT. Translating gives CASSRDRGHTEAFF.

V usage is TRBV6-5 and J usage is TRBJ2-3; D gene ambiguous. CDR1 and CDR2 from the germline V gene are MNHEY and SVGAGI. The CDR3 loop spans 14 amino acids. The V gene lost 6 bases and the J gene lost 2 bases, with 12 bases spanning the gap. The CDR3 bases are TGTGCCAGCAGGAGAAAGGCCAACACAGATACGCAGTATTTT. Its translation: CASRRKANTDTQYF.

The sample holds a few counts of this clone. V is TRBV2 and J is TRBJ1-1, with a tentative D call TRBD1 (5 bases). Trimming left V 6 bases short and J 3 bases short, with 11 bases between. Germline CDR1 is SNHLY and CDR2 is FYNNEI. The CDR3 runs 13 residues. In nucleotides, the CDR3 is TGTGCCAGCAGGGTTGGAGGGGACACTGAAGCTTTCTTT. Translation: CASRVGGDTEAFF.

V gene TRBV6-6 combines with J gene TRBJ2-7; TRBD1 agrees at 7 bases. The CDR3 is 13 amino acids. V dropped 0 bases and J dropped 7; count of bases not matched to a gene: 3. Germline V gene sequence: CDR1 MNHNY, CDR2 SVGAGI (reference sequence). In DNA form, the CDR3 reads TGTGCCAGCAGTTACTCGGGACAGAGGGAGCAGTACTTC. This gives the protein CASSYSGQREQYF.

This clone was counted a few times. Other DNA variants within this sample encode the same CDR3. The rearrangement uses TRBV29-1 and TRBJ2-1; 7 bases line up with TRBD2. V dropped 4 bases and J dropped 0; count of bases not matched to a gene: 3. The CDR3 is made up of 14 amino acids. CDR1 and CDR2 from the germline V gene are SQVTM and ANQGSEA. The CDR3 is CSVGGGVSYNEQFF. CDR3 in DNA: TGCAGCGTTGGGGGAGGGGTCTCCTACAATGAGCAGTTCTTC.

The chain links TRBV5-1 to TRBJ2-6; D unresolved. This CDR3 has 15 amino acids. The V end lost 7 bases, the J end lost 0 bases, and 11 bases lay between the germline ends. CDR1 SGHRS and CDR2 YFSETQ come from the germline V gene. In DNA form, the CDR3 reads TGCGCCAGCCAGGAGATGAGCTCTGGGGCCAACGTCCTGACTTTC. As protein: CASQEMSSGANVLTF.

This chain links TRBV4-1 with TRBJ1-2, with D tentatively TRBD1 (5 bases). Per the germline V gene, CDR1 is MGHRA and CDR2 is YSYEKL. The CDR3 sequence is 15 residues long. The V and J ends lost 0 bases and 4 bases respectively, with 12 bases between them. This chain's CDR3 is CASSQELGTVYGYTF. The CDR3 DNA sequence: TGCGCCAGCAGCCAAGAGCTGGGGACTGTCTATGGCTACACCTTC.

V usage is TRBV7-2 and J usage is TRBJ1-6; D is ambiguous. Germline loops: CDR1 SGHTA, CDR2 FQGNSA. There are 17 residues in the CDR3. V was trimmed by 5 bases and J by 6 bases, leaving 20 bases between them. The CDR3 region is CASSATTGPRRNSPLHF. In nucleotides, the CDR3 is TGTGCCAGCAGCGCGACAACCGGGCCAAGGCGTAATTCACCCCTCCACTTT.

The chain couples TRBV14 to TRBJ1-2; no firm D call. The V and J ends lost 4 bases and 6 bases respectively, with 3 bases between them. The CDR3 length is 10 residues. Germline loops: CDR1 SGHDN, CDR2 FVKESK. CDR3 protein: CASSRDGYTF. CDR3 sequence (DNA): TGTGCCAGCAGCCGCGATGGCTACACCTTC. The variable domain in full, completed from reference TRBV14 and TRBJ1-2, reads EAGVTQFPSHSVIEKGQTVTLRCDPISGHDNLYWYRRVMGKEIKFLLHFVKESKQDESGMPNNRFLAERTGGTYSTLKVQPAELEDSGVYFCASSRDGYTFGSGTRLTVV.

This chain connects TRBV15 to TRBJ2-7; 7 nucleotides align to TRBD2. V was clipped by 4 bases and J by 2 bases; unmatched bases: 2. Germline CDR1 is LNHNV and CDR2 is YYDKDF (reference sequence). The CDR3 has 13 amino acids. CDR3: CATSTGLAYEQYF. The DNA for the CDR3 is TGTGCCACCAGCACCGGACTAGCCTACGAGCAGTACTTC.

V usage is TRBV30 and J usage is TRBJ1-1; D gene ambiguous. Germline V lookup: CDR1 GTSNPN, CDR2 SVGIG (reference sequence). The CDR3 sequence is 14 residues long. V was shortened by 3 bases and J by 5 bases, with 16 bases between the two germline ends. This CDR3 is CAWSLEGAGTEAFF. The CDR3 nucleotides are TGTGCCTGGAGCTTGGAAGGCGCGGGGACTGAAGCTTTCTTT.

This chain connects TRBV11-2 to TRBJ2-7, with D unresolved. The V gene's germline CDR1 is SGHAT and CDR2 FQNNGV. This CDR3 is built from 13 residues. With 1 base removed from V and 2 bases from J, the gap between germline ends came to 6 bases. The chain's CDR3 is CASSLVSTYEQYF. DNA of the CDR3: TGTGCCAGCAGCTTAGTCTCGACCTACGAGCAGTACTTC. The entire variable domain, with the rest obtained from reference TRBV11-2 and TRBJ2-7, is as follows: EAGVAQSPRYKIIEKRQSVAFWCNPISGHATLYWYQQILGQGPKLLIQFQNNGVVDDSQLPKDRFSAERLKGVDSTLKIQPAKLEDSAVYLCASSLVSTYEQYFGPGTRLTVT.

This chain connects TRBV30 to TRBJ2-1; 7 bases map to TRBD2. J lost 6 bases, V lost 0 bases, and 5 bases had no gene match. The CDR3 spans 14 residues. Germline assignment: CDR1 GTSNPN and CDR2 SVGIG (reference sequence). The CDR3 bases are TGTGCCTGGAGTGTAACCCGGGGGGTCAATGAGCAGTTCTTC. Protein product: CAWSVTRGVNEQFF.